This TCR beta chain is drawn from a study of post-analysis software for immune sequencing data. Study conclusions and caveats: TRBV5-6, TRBV5-1 and TRBV20-1 were among four or five TRBV segments more frequent in patients than controls. Controls showed significantly higher normalized Chao1 diversity than did multiple sclerosis patients.

This clonotype occurred a few times. As yet, its antigen is unknown. TCR beta cDNA libraries had unique molecular identifiers. T cells numbering about 0.95 to 10 million gave rise to roughly 0.5 million cDNA molecules. TCRdb ran MiXCR on the PCR reads and lists one entry per CDR3 protein. Of about 430,000 distinct CDR3 sequences in the sample, about 40% are singletons; the top ten hold about 7.6%. This CDR3 has 15 residues. V was pared by 1 base and J by 7 bases, with 5 bases of the junction left unmatched. The germline V gene has CDR1 MNHNS and CDR2 SASEGT. This clonotype originated in a girl aged 2 to 10 with multiple sclerosis. The specimen sequenced was blood. This chain uses TRBV6-1 with TRBJ2-4; 9 bases align to TRBD1. CDR3 DNA: TGTGCCAGCAGTGAAGTAGGGACAGGGTGGAACATTCAGTACTTC. It translates to CASSEVGTGWNIQYF.